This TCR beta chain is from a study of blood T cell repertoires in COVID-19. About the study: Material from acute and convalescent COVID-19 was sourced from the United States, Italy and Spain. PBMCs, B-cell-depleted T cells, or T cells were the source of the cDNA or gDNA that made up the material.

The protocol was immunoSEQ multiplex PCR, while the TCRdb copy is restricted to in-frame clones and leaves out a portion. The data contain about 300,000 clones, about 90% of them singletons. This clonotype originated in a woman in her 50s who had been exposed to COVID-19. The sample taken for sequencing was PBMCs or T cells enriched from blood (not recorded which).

For the CDR3, the DNA is TGTGCCAGCAGGGGGGACAGCGAAAATCAGCCCCAGCATTTT. Translation: CASRGDSENQPQHF. V gene TRBV2 combines with J gene TRBJ1-5; 7 bases line up with TRBD1. CDR1 is SNHLY, CDR2 FYNNEI, per germline. The CDR3 runs to 14 residues. V shed 6 bases, J shed 4 bases, and the junction held 6 bases outside the gene matches.